The 21 T cell receptor beta chains listed next were all sequenced from one sample in a study of blood T cell repertoires in COVID-19. This table comes from immunoSEQ multiplex PCR, and its TCRdb copy is limited to in-frame clones, with some not included. The sample holds tens of thousands of clones; about 86% are singletons and the top ten take 22%. The sample was peripheral blood. These receptors originate from a woman older than 75 in a cohort sampled during active or convalescent COVID-19.

V usage is TRBV19 and J usage is TRBJ2-6; 9 bases agree with TRBD1. The CDR3 spans 18 residues. Germline CDR1 LNHDA, CDR2 SQIVND (reference sequence). J was trimmed by 0 bases and V by 5 bases; bases with no gene match: 8. The CDR3 nucleotides read TGTGCCAGTAGTTTACCCGGGACAGGGCGCTCTGGGGCCAACGTCCTGACTTTC. This sequence encodes CASSLPGTGRSGANVLTF. The full variable domain, completed using reference TRBV19 and TRBJ2-6, is DGGITQSPKYLFRKEGQNVTLSCEQNLNHDAMYWYRQDPGQGLRLIYYSQIVNDFQKGDIAEGYSVSREKKESFPLTVTSAQKNPTAFYLCASSLPGTGRSGANVLTFGAGSRLTVL.

V gene TRBV19 combines with J gene TRBJ2-1; the match to TRBD2 covers 7 bases. The CDR3 covers 16 residues. The V gene's germline CDR1 is LNHDA and CDR2 SQIVND (reference sequence). V gave up 5 bases and J gave up 4 bases; unmatched junction bases: 11. The CDR3 is CASSSLSSGTYNEQFF. The CDR3 bases are TGTGCCAGTAGTTCTCTCTCCAGCGGGACGTACAATGAGCAGTTCTTC.

The V and J genes are TRBV7-6 and TRBJ2-3, with TRBD2 identical over 8 bases. J was trimmed by 1 base and V by 5 bases; bases with no gene match: 11. This CDR3 has 17 residues. Germline V gives CDR1 SGHVS, CDR2 FNYEAQ. The CDR3 here is CASSPRVRAGGTDTQYF. The CDR3 DNA reads as TGTGCCAGCAGCCCCCGGGTGAGAGCGGGAGGCACAGATACGCAGTATTTT.

This chain uses TRBV19 with TRBJ1-5, with 10 positions matching TRBD1. J lost 0 bases, V lost 6 bases, and 2 bases had no gene match. Looked up from germline, CDR1 is LNHDA and CDR2 is SQIVND (reference sequence). This CDR3 comprises 15 residues. CDR3 nucleotide sequence: TGTGCCAGTAGGACAGGGGGCGATAGCAATCAGCCCCAGCATTTT. This sequence encodes CASRTGGDSNQPQHF.

This clone was seen only once. The gene calls are TRBV7-3 and TRBJ2-3, with D perhaps matching TRBD2 (6 bases). V lost 5 bases and J lost 5, with 14 bases in between. This CDR3 spans 14 amino acids. The germline CDR1 and CDR2 sequences are SGHTA and FQGTGA. CDR3 bases: TGTGCCAGCAGCGCCGGGAGCGTCGTAGATACGCAGTATTTT. Translating it yields CASSAGSVVDTQYF. The full variable domain, in which reference TRBV7-3 and TRBJ2-3 provide the parts outside the CDR3, is GAGVSQTPSNKVTEKGKYVELRCDPISGHTALYWYRQSLGQGPEFLIYFQGTGAADDSGLPNDRFFAVRPEGSVSTLKIQRTERGDSAVYLCASSAGSVVDTQYFGPGTRLTVL.

The chain combines TRBV4-1 with TRBJ1-5, with TRBD1 matching over 10 bases. With V trimmed by 4 bases and J by 2 bases, 8 bases remained unmatched. The CDR3 extends over 17 amino acids. Germline values: CDR1 MGHRA, CDR2 YSYEKL. The chain's CDR3 is CASSRTGTGVGNQPQHF. CDR3 nucleotides: TGCGCCAGCAGCCGAACCGGGACAGGGGTTGGCAATCAGCCCCAGCATTTT.

The chain carries TRBV28 and TRBJ2-7; 9 nucleotides line up with TRBD1. There are 13 residues in the CDR3. The V gene end was trimmed by 2 bases and the J gene end by 6 bases; junction bases not matched to a gene: 2. Germline assignment: CDR1 MDHEN and CDR2 SYDVKM. The chain's CDR3 is CASSLTGGLEQYV. The CDR3 nucleotides are TGTGCCAGCAGTTTAACAGGGGGCCTCGAGCAGTACGTC.

The V call is TRBV5-6, the J call TRBJ1-6; D call uncertain. CDR3 length equals 15 residues. Germline V gives CDR1 SGHDT, CDR2 YYEEEE. V dropped 4 bases and J dropped 7 bases, with 15 bases sitting between them. CDR3 nucleotide sequence: TGTGCCAGCAGCCCCAACGGGCGCGGGAATTCACCCCTCCACTTT. Translation gives CASSPNGRGNSPLHF.

This chain links TRBV19 with TRBJ2-5; no clear D gene. Trimming stripped 1 base from V and 5 bases from J, with 8 bases between. This CDR3 contains 13 residues. The germline CDR1 and CDR2 sequences are LNHDA and SQIVND (reference sequence). This chain's CDR3 is CASSIAVSETQYF. The CDR3 DNA follows: TGTGCCAGTAGTATAGCGGTGTCGGAGACCCAGTACTTC.

There are a few counts of this clone. This chain connects TRBV30 to TRBJ2-1; 13 bases line up with TRBD2. Germline V gene sequence: CDR1 GTSNPN, CDR2 SVGIG (reference sequence). The CDR3 extends over 15 amino acids. J gave up 7 bases and V 3 bases, and 6 bases lay outside the gene matches. CDR3 DNA sequence: TGTGCCTGGAGCCGACTAGCGGGAGGAGGGAATGAGCAGTTCTTC. It yields the protein CAWSRLAGGGNEQFF.

This clone has a single count. The chain has TRBV6-5 and TRBJ1-1; D might be TRBD1 (5 bases). The CDR3 sequence is 15 residues long. Germline assignment: CDR1 MNHEY and CDR2 SVGAGI. The V gene lost 6 bases and the J gene lost 5 bases, with 19 bases spanning the gap. The CDR3 region has the DNA TGTGCCAGCAGCACAAAGCGGGGCGGGGAGACTGAAGCTTTCTTT. Its translation: CASSTKRGGETEAFF.

The gene calls are TRBV27 and TRBJ2-1; D may be TRBD2 (5 bases). Trimming removed 7 bases from V and 3 bases from J, with 16 bases in between. The CDR3 consists of 15 residues. Germline values: CDR1 MNHEY, CDR2 SMNVEV (reference sequence). The CDR3 nucleotides read TGTGCCAGCACCACCCACGCCGGGGACTACAATGAGCAGTTCTTC. This gives the protein CASTTHAGDYNEQFF.

This clone was recorded once. This chain connects TRBV21-1 to TRBJ2-3; TRBD2 was called by the table and not checked on the DNA. TRBV21-1 is marked as a pseudogene. This CDR3 region has 19 residues. CDR3 coding DNA: TGTGCCAGCAGCGCAAAAATCCCTACCCGAGGTTGGGGCACAGATACGCAGTATTTT. This encodes CASSAKIPTRGWGTDTQYF.

CDR3 loop: CATGSRGDTQYF. For the CDR3, the DNA is TGTGCCACCGGCTCGCGGGGGGATACGCAGTATTTT. V usage is TRBV3-1 (or the pseudogene TRBV3-2) and J usage is TRBJ2-3; 7 bases line up with TRBD2. CDR3 size: 12 residues. Losses at the gene ends were 10 bases for V and 6 bases for J; bases not matched to a gene: 7. The germline V gene has CDR1 LGHDT and CDR2 YNNKEL (reference sequence).

This rearrangement joins TRBV23-1 to TRBJ2-7, with TRBD2 identical over 8 bases. TRBV23-1 is known as an ORF, though its function is uncertain. The CDR3 runs to 16 residues. The ends lost 1 base at V and 0 bases at J; junction bases unmatched: 5. The DNA of the CDR3 is TGCGCCAGCAGTCAATACCTAGCGGGCCACTCCTACGAGCAGTACGTC. Protein: CASSQYLAGHSYEQYV.

This chain connects TRBV5-1 to TRBJ2-1; 14 nucleotides line up with TRBD2. The trim removed 4 bases at V and 9 bases at J, leaving 6 bases unmatched. Germline CDR1 and CDR2: SGHRS and YFSETQ. The CDR3 has 15 residues. The CDR3 loop is CASSRLAGGPSEQFF. The DNA for the CDR3 is TGCGCCAGCAGCAGACTAGCGGGAGGGCCCAGTGAGCAGTTCTTC.

The chain links TRBV7-3 to TRBJ1-1, with 8 bases aligning to TRBD1. Germline lookup yields CDR1 SGHTA and CDR2 FQGTGA. V was pared by 3 bases and J by 1 base, with 4 bases of the junction left unmatched. The CDR3 is made up of 15 amino acids. CDR3: CASSFRGHGNTEAFF. CDR3 nucleotide sequence: TGTGCCAGCAGCTTCAGGGGGCACGGGAACACTGAAGCTTTCTTT.

V and J are TRBV12-3 or TRBV12-4 and TRBJ1-5; TRBD1 matches at 9 bases. This CDR3 has 13 residues. V shed 6 bases and J 4 bases; nucleotides not matched to a gene: 1. CDR3 DNA sequence: TGTGCCAGCAGGGACAGGGGAAATCAGCCCCAGCATTTT. Translating it yields CASRDRGNQPQHF.

The chain combines TRBV6-6 with TRBJ1-1, with a tentative D call TRBD1 (5 bases). The V gene lost 0 bases and the J gene lost 9 bases, with 11 bases spanning the gap. Germline V gene sequence: CDR1 MNHNY, CDR2 SVGAGI (reference sequence). The CDR3 is 13 residues long. Here the CDR3 reads CASSYSDSPQAFF. The CDR3 DNA reads TGTGCCAGCAGTTACTCCGACAGTCCCCAAGCTTTCTTT.

CDR3 in DNA: TGTGCCACCAGTGCGCGATCGGAGGAGACCCAGTACTTC. It yields the protein CATSARSEETQYF. V usage is TRBV24-1 and J usage is TRBJ2-5; D not resolved. The CDR3 spans 13 residues. Looked up from germline, CDR1 is KGHDR and CDR2 is SFDVKD. The V gene lost 5 bases and the J gene lost 5 bases, with 11 bases spanning the gap.

The V gene is TRBV28, the J gene TRBJ1-5; D is unclear. Germline CDR1 and CDR2: MDHEN and SYDVKM. This CDR3 comprises 15 residues. V was trimmed by 7 bases and J by 0 bases, leaving 13 bases between them. CDR3 sequence: CASKFAGASNQPQHF. The CDR3 DNA is TGTGCCAGCAAGTTTGCGGGTGCTAGCAATCAGCCCCAGCATTTT. Supplemented by reference TRBV28 and TRBJ1-5, the full variable domain reads DVKVTQSSRYLVKRTGEKVFLECVQDMDHENMFWYRQDPGLGLRLIYFSYDVKMKEKGDIPEGYSVSREKKERFSLILESASTNQTSMYLCASKFAGASNQPQHFGDGTRLSIL.